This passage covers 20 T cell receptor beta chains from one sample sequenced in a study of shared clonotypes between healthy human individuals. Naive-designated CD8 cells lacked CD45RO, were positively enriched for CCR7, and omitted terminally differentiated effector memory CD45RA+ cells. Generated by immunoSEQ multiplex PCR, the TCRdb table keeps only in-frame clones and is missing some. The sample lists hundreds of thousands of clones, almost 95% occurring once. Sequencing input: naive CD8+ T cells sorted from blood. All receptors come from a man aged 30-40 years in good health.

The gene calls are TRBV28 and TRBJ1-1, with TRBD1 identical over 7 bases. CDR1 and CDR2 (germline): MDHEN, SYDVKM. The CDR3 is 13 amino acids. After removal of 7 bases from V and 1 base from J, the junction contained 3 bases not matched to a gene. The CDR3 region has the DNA TGTGCCAGCATGGGACAGTCGAACACTGAAGCTTTCTTT. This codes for CASMGQSNTEAFF.

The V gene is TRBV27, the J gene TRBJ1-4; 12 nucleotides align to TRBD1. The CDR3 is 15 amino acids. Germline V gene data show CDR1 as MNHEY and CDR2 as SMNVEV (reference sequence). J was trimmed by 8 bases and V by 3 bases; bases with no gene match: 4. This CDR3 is CASSLSGTGGEKLFF. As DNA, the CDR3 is TGTGCCAGCAGTTTGTCCGGGACAGGGGGCGAAAAACTGTTTTTT.

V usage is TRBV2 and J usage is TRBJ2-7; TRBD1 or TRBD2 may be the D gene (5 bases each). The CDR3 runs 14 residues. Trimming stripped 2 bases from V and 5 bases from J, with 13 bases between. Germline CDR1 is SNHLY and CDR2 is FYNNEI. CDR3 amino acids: CASSEPGGRDEQYF. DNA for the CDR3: TGTGCCAGCAGTGAACCTGGGGGTAGGGACGAGCAGTACTTC. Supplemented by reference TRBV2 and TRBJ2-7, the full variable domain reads EPEVTQTPSHQVTQMGQEVILRCVPISNHLYFYWYRQILGQKVEFLVSFYNNEISEKSEIFDDQFSVERPDGSNFTLKIRSTKLEDSAMYFCASSEPGGRDEQYFGPGTRLTVT.

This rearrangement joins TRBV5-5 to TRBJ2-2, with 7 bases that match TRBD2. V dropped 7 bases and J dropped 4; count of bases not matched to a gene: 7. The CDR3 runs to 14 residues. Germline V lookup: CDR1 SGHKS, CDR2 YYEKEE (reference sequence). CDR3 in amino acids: CASVGGRGTGELFF. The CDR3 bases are TGTGCCAGCGTTGGCGGGAGAGGCACCGGGGAGCTGTTTTTT.

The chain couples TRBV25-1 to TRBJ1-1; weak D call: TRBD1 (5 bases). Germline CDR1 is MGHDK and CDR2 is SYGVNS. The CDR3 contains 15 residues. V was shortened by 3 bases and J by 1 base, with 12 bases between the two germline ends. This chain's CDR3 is CASSEVVGGNTEAFF. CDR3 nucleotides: TGTGCCAGCAGTGAGGTAGTGGGGGGGAACACTGAAGCTTTCTTT. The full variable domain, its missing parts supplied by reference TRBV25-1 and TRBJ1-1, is EADIYQTPRYLVIGTGKKITLECSQTMGHDKMYWYQQDPGMELHLIHYSYGVNSTEKGDLSSESTVSRIRTEHFPLTLESARPSHTSQYLCASSEVVGGNTEAFFGQGTRLTVV.

In nucleotides, the CDR3 is TGTGCCAGTAGTATCGTAGCACAGGGGTCGCATGAGCAGTTCTTC. It encodes CASSIVAQGSHEQFF. The chain has TRBV19 and TRBJ2-1, with 7 bases that match TRBD1. The CDR3 sequence is 15 residues long. Germline V lookup: CDR1 LNHDA, CDR2 SQIVND (reference sequence). J was trimmed by 8 bases and V by 3 bases; bases with no gene match: 10.

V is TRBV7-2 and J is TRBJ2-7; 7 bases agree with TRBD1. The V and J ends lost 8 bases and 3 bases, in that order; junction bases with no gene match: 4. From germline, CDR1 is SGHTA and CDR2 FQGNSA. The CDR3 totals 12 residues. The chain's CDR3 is CASVRTGYEQYF. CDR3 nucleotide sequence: TGTGCCAGCGTTAGGACAGGCTACGAGCAGTACTTC.

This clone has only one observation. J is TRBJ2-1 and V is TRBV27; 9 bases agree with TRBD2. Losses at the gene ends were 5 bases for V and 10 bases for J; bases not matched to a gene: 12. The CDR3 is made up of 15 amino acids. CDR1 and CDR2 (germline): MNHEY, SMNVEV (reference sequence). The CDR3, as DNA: TGTGCCAGCAGTCAGGCAAAGGGACTAGCCGGGGAGCAGTTCTTC. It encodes CASSQAKGLAGEQFF.

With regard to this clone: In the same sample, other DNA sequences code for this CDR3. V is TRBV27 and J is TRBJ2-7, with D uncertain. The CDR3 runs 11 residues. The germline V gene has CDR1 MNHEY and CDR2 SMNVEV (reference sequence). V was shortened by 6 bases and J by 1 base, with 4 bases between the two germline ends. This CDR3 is CASRNSYEQYF. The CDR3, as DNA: TGTGCCAGCAGAAATTCCTACGAGCAGTACTTC.

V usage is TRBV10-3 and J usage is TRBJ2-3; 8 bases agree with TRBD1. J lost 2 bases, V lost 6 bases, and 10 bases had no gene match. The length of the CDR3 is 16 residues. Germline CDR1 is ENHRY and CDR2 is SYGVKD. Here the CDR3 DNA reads TGTGCCATCAGGCACCCGGGACAGGCGATCACAGATACGCAGTATTTT. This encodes CAIRHPGQAITDTQYF.

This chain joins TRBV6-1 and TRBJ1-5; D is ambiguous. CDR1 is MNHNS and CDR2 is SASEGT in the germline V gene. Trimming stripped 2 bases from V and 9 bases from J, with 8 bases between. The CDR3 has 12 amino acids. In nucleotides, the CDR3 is TGTGCCAGCAGTGAAAAATTCTGGCCCCAGCATTTT. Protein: CASSEKFWPQHF.

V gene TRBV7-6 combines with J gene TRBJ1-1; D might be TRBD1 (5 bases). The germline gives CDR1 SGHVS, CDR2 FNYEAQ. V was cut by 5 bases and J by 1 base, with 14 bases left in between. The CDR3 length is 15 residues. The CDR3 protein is CASSPSLGENTEAFF. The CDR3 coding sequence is TGTGCCAGCAGCCCTTCCTTGGGGGAGAACACTGAAGCTTTCTTT.

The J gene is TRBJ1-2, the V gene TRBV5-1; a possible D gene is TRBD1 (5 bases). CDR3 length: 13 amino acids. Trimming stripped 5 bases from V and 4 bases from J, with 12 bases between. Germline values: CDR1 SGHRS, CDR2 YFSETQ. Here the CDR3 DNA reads TGCGCCAGCAGACGGGACGGGGCCTATGGCTACACCTTC. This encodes CASRRDGAYGYTF.

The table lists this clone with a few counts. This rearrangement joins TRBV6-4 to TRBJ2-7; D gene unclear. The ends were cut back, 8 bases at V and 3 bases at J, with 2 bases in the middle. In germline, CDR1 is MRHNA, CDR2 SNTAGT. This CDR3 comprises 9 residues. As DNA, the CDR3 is TGTGCCAGCTTCTACGAGCAGTACTTC. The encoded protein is CASFYEQYF.

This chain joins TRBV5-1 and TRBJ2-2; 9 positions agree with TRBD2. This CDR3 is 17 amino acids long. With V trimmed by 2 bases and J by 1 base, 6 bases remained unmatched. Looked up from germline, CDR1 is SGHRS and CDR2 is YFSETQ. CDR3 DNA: TGCGCCAGCAGCTTAAGATTAGCGGGAGTGAACACCGGGGAGCTGTTTTTT. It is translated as CASSLRLAGVNTGELFF.

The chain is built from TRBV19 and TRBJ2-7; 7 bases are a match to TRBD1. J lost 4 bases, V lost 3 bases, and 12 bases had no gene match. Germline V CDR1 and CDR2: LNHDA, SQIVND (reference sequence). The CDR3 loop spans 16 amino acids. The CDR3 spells CASSISTTGRNYEQYF. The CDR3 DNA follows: TGTGCCAGTAGTATCTCAACGACAGGGCGGAATTACGAGCAGTACTTC.

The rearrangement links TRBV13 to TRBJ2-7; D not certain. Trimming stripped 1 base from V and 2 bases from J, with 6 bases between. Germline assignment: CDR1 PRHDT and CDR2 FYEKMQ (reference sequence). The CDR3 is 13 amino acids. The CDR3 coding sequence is TGTGCCAGCAGCTTAGTAACGGCCTACGAGCAGTACTTC. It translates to CASSLVTAYEQYF.

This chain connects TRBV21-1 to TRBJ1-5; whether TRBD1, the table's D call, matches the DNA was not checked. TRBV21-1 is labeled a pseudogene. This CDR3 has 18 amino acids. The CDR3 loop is CASSTHTLGTGGDQPQHF. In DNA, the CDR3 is TGTGCCAGCAGCACCCACACCCTTGGGACAGGGGGGGATCAGCCCCAGCATTTT.

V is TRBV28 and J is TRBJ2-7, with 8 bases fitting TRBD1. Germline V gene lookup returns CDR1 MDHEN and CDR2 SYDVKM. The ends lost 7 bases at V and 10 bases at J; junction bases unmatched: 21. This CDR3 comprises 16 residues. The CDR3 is CASTRFGTGSLREQYF. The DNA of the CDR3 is TGTGCCAGCACCCGCTTCGGGACAGGTTCCCTACGAGAACAGTACTTC.

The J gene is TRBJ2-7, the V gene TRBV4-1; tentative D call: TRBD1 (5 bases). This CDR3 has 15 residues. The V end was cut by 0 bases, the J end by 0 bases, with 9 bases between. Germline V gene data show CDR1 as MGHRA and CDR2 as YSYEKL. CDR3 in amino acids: CASSQEKGHSYEQYF. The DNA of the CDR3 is TGCGCCAGCAGCCAAGAAAAGGGGCACTCCTACGAGCAGTACTTC.